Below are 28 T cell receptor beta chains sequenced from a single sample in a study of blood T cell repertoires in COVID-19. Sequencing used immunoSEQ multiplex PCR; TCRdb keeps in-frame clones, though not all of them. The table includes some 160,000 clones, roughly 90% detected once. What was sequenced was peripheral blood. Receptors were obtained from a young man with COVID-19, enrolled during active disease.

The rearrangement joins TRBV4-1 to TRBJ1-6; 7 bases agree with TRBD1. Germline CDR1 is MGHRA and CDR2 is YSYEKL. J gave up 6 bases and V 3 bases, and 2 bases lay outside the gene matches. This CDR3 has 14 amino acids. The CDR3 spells CASSQTGPNSPLHF. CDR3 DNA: TGCGCCAGCAGCCAGACAGGGCCTAATTCACCCCTCCACTTT.

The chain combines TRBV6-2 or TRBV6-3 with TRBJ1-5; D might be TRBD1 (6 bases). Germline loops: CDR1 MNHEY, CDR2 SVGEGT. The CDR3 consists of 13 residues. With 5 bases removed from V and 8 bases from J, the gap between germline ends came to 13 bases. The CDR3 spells CASSPGQFEPQHF. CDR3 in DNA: TGTGCCAGCAGTCCAGGACAGTTCGAGCCCCAGCATTTT.

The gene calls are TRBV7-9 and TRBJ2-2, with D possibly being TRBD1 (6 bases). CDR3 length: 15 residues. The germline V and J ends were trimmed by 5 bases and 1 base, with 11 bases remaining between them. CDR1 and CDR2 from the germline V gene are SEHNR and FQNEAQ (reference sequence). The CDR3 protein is CASSQGHLNTGELFF. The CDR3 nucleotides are TGTGCCAGCAGCCAGGGACATTTGAACACCGGGGAGCTGTTTTTT.

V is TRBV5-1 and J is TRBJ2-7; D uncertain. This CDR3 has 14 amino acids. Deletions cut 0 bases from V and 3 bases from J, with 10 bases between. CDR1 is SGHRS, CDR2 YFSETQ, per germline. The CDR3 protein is CASSLERPGYEQYF. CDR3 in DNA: TGCGCCAGCAGCTTGGAGAGACCGGGCTACGAGCAGTACTTC.

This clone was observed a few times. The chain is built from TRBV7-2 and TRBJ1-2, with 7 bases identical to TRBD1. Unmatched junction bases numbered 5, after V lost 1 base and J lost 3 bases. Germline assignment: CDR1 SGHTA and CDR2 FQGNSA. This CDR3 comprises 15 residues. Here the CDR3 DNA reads TGTGCCAGCAGCTTAGGGACAGGCTATTACTATGGCTACACCTTC. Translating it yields CASSLGTGYYYGYTF.

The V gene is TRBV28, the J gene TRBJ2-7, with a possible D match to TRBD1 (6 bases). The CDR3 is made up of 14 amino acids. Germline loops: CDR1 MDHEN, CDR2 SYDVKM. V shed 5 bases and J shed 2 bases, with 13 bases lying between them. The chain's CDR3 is CASSRTGLTYEQYF. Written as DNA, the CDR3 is TGTGCCAGCAGTAGAACAGGGCTCACCTACGAGCAGTACTTC.

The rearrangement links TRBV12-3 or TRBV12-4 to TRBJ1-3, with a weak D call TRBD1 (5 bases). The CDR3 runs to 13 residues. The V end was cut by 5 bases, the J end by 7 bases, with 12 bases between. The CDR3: CASSPEGRNTIYF. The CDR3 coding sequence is TGTGCCAGCAGTCCTGAGGGGAGGAACACCATATATTTT.

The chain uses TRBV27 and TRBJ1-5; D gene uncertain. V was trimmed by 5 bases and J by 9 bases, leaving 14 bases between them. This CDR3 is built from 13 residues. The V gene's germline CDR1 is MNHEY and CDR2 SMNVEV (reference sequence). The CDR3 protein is CASSEGRGRPQHF. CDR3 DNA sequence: TGTGCCAGCAGTGAAGGTCGAGGAAGGCCCCAGCATTTT.

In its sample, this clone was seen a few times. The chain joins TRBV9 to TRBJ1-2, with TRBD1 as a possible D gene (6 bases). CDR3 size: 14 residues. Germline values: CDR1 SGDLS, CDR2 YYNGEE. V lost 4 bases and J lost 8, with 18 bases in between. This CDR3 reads CASSLRQGLSGYTF. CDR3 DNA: TGTGCCAGCAGCCTGCGCCAGGGGTTGAGCGGCTACACCTTC. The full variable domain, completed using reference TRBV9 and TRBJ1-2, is DSGVTQTPKHLITATGQRVTLRCSPRSGDLSVYWYQQSLDQGLQFLIQYYNGEERAKGNILERFSAQQFPDLHSELNLSSLELGDSALYFCASSLRQGLSGYTFGSGTRLTVV.

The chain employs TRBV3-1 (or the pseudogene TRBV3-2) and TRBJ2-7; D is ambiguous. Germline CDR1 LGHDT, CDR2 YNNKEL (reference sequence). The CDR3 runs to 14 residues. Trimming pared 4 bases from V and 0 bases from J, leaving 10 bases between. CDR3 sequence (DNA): TGTGCCAGCAGCCTTGGCTCCCCCTCCTACGAGCAGTACTTC. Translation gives CASSLGSPSYEQYF.

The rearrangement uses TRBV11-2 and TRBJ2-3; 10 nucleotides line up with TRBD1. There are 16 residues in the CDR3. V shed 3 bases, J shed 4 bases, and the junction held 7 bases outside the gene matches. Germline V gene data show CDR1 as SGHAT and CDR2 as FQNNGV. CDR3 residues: CASSFRQGALADTQYF. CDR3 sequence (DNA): TGTGCCAGCAGCTTTCGACAGGGGGCTTTGGCAGATACGCAGTATTTT.

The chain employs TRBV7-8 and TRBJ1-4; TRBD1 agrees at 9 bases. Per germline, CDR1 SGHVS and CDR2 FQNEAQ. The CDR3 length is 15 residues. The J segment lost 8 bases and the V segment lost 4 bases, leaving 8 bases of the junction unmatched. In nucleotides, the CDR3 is TGTGCCAGCAGCTCCGGACAGGGGATCAAAGAAAAACTGTTTTTT. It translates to CASSSGQGIKEKLFF.

The CDR3 DNA is TGTGCCAGCATCGGGACAGGGGATCAGCCCCAGCATTTT. This codes for CASIGTGDQPQHF. The J gene is TRBJ1-5, the V gene TRBV6-5; TRBD1 aligns across 10 bases. This CDR3 spans 13 amino acids. Losses at the gene ends were 7 bases for V and 5 bases for J; bases not matched to a gene: 2. Germline values: CDR1 MNHEY, CDR2 SVGAGI.

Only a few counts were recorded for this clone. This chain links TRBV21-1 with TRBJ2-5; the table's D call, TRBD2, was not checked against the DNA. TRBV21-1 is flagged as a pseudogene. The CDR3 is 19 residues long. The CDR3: CASSKALGTSGRSDETQYF. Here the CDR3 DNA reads TGTGCCAGCAGCAAAGCGCTAGGGACTAGCGGGAGATCCGACGAGACCCAGTACTTC.

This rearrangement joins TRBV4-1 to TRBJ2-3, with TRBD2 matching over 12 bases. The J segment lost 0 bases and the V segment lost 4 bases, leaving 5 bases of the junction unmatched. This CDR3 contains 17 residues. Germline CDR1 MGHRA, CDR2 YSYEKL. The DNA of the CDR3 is TGCGCCAGCAGCCGGGTCGGGACTAGCGGGAGCACAGATACGCAGTATTTT. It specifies CASSRVGTSGSTDTQYF.

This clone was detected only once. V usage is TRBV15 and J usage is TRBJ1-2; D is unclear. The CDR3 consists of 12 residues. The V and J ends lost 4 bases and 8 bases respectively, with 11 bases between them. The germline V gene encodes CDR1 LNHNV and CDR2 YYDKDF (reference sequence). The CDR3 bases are TGTGCCACCAGCACACAGTCGTCCGGCTACACCTTC. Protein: CATSTQSSGYTF.

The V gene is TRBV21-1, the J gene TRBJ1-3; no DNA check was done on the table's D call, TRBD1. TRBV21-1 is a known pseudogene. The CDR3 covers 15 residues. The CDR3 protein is CARRGSGQSGNTIYF. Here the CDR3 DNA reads TGTGCCAGAAGGGGATCAGGGCAGTCTGGAAACACCATATATTTT.

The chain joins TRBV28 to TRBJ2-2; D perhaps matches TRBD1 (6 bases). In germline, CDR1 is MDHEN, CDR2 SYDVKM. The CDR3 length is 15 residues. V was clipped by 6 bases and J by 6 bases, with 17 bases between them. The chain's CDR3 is CASRRVRGSAGELFF. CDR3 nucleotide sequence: TGTGCCAGCAGGCGTGTCAGGGGAAGTGCCGGGGAGCTGTTTTTT.

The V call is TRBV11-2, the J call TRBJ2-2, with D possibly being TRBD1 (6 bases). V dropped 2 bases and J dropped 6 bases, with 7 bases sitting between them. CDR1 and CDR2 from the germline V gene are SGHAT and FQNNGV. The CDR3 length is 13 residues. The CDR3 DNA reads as TGTGCCAGCAGCTTAAAGGGGGCCGGGGAGCTGTTTTTT. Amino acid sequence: CASSLKGAGELFF.

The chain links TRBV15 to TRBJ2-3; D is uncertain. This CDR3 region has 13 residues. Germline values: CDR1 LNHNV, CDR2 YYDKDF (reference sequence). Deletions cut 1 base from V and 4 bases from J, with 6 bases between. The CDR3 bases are TGTGCCACCAGCAGAGGAGGTGCAGATACGCAGTATTTT. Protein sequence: CATSRGGADTQYF. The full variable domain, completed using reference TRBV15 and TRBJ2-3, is DAMVIQNPRYQVTQFGKPVTLSCSQTLNHNVMYWYQQKSSQAPKLLFHYYDKDFNNEADTPDNFQSRRPNTSFCFLDIRSPGLGDTAMYLCATSRGGADTQYFGPGTRLTVL.

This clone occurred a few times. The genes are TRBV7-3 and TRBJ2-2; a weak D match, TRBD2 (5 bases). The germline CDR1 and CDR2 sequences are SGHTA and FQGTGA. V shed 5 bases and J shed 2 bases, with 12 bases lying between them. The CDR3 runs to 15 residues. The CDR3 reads CASSRGRVNTGELFF. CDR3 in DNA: TGTGCCAGCAGCCGAGGGCGGGTAAACACCGGGGAGCTGTTTTTT.

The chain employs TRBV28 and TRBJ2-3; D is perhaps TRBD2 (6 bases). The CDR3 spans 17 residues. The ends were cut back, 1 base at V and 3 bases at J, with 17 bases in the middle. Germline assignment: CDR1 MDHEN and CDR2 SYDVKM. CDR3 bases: TGTGCCAGCAGTTTATTAAGGACTATAGTAGTAACAGATACGCAGTATTTT. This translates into CASSLLRTIVVTDTQYF.

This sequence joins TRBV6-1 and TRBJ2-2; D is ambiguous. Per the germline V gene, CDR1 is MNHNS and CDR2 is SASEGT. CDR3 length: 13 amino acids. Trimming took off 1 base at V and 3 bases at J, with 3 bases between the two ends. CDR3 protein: CASSEGDTGELFF. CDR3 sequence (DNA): TGTGCCAGCAGTGAAGGAGACACCGGGGAGCTGTTTTTT.

CDR3: CASSLNGPVRDEQFF. DNA for the CDR3: TGTGCCAGCAGCTTAAATGGGCCGGTGAGGGATGAGCAGTTCTTC. The genes are TRBV7-3 and TRBJ2-1, with D tentatively TRBD2 (5 bases). This CDR3 region has 15 residues. Germline V CDR1 and CDR2: SGHTA, FQGTGA. Trimming stripped 1 base from V and 8 bases from J, with 15 bases between. The full variable domain, with the rest looked up from reference TRBV7-3 and TRBJ2-1, is GAGVSQTPSNKVTEKGKYVELRCDPISGHTALYWYRQSLGQGPEFLIYFQGTGAADDSGLPNDRFFAVRPEGSVSTLKIQRTERGDSAVYLCASSLNGPVRDEQFFGPGTRLTVL.

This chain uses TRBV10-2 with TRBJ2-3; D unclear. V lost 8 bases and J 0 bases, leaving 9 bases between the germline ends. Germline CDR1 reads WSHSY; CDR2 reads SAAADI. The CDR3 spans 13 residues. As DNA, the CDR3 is TGCGCCAGCCGTCTTCCTAGCACAGATACGCAGTATTTT. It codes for CASRLPSTDTQYF.

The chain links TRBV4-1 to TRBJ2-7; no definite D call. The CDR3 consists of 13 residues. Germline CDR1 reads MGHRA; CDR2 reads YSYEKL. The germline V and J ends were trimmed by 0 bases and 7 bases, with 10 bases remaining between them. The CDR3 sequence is CASSQDRVKEQYF. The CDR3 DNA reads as TGCGCCAGCAGCCAAGATCGGGTTAAAGAGCAGTACTTC.

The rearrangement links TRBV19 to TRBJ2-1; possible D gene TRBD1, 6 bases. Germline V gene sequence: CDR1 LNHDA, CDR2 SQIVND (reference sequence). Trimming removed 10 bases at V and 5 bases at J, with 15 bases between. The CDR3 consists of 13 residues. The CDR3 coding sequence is TGTGCCACCTTAGAGGGGGAGAACAATGAGCAGTTCTTC. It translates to CATLEGENNEQFF.

Here the CDR3 reads CASSGTGDVGGYEKLFF. The CDR3 DNA is TGTGCCAGCAGCGGGACAGGGGACGTCGGGGGATACGAAAAACTGTTTTTT. The J gene is TRBJ1-4, the V gene TRBV7-9; 10 positions match TRBD1. The V gene's germline CDR1 is SEHNR and CDR2 FQNEAQ (reference sequence). The V and J ends lost 5 bases and 8 bases, in that order; junction bases with no gene match: 14. The CDR3 is made up of 17 amino acids.